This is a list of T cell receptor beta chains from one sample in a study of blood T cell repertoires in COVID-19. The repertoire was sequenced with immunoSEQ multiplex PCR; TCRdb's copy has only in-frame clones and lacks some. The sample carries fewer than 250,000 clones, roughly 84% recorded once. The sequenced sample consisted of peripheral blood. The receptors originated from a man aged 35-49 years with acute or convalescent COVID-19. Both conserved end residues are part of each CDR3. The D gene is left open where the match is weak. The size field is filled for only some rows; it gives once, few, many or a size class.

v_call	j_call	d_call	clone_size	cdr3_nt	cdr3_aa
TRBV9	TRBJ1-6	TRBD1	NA	TGTGCCAGCAGCGTAGGGGGGACAGGGAGTTCACCCCTCCACTTT	CASSVGGTGSSPLHF
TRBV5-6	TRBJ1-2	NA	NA	TGTGCCAGCACCCAAGCGGGGGCGCGGGGCTACACCTTC	CASTQAGARGYTF
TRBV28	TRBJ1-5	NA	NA	TGTGCCAGCAGTTCCCGAAGGGGCTTAGGTAGCAATCAGCCCCAGCATTTT	CASSSRRGLGSNQPQHF
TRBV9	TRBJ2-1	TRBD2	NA	TGTGCCAGCAGCCAAAGCGGGGTACCTTACAATGAGCAGTTCTTC	CASSQSGVPYNEQFF
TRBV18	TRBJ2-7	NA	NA	TGTGCCAGCTCACCATTTTCACACAGTCAGCCCTACGAGCAGTACTTC	CASSPFSHSQPYEQYF
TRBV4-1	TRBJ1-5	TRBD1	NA	TGCGCCAGCAGCCCGGACAGGGGGCGTCAGCCCCAGCATTTT	CASSPDRGRQPQHF
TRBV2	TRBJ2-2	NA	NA	TGTGCCAGCAGTGAGCCTGACACCCCGGGGGGGGAGCTGTTTTTT	CASSEPDTPGGELFF
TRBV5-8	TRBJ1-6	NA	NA	TGTGCCAGCAGCTTGGCGTCAGGTCTTTTAGGTTCACCCCTCCACTTT	CASSLASGLLGSPLHF
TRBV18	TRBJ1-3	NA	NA	TGTGCCAGCTCACCGGAGGCCAGTTCGGTTAACACCATATATTTT	CASSPEASSVNTIYF
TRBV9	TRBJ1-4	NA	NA	TGTGCCAGCAGCCCCTACGGGGGTGGGGGGACGAACGAAAAACTGTTTTTT	CASSPYGGGGTNEKLFF
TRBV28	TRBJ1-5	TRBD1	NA	TGTGCCAGCAGGGGGGGACAGGGCTCCAATCAGCCCCAGCATTTT	CASRGGQGSNQPQHF
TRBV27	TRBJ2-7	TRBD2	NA	TGTGCCAGCAGTTTCCGGGGGGTAAGGAGCTCCTACGAGCAGTACTTC	CASSFRGVRSSYEQYF
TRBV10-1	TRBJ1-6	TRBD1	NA	TGCGCCAGCAGTCCGACAGGGACTTATTCACCCCTCCACTTT	CASSPTGTYSPLHF
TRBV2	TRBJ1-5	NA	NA	TGTGCCAGCAGGCCTACAGGGATAGATAGCAATCAGCCCCAGCATTTT	CASRPTGIDSNQPQHF
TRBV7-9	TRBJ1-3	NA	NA	TGTGCCAGCAGCTTAGGGCCTCCTAACACCATATATTTT	CASSLGPPNTIYF
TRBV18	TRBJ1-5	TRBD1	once	TGTGCCAGCTCAAAGGGACAGGTGGGAGGGCCCCAGCATTTT	CASSKGQVGGPQHF
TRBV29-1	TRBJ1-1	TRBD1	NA	TGCAGCGTTGGACAGGGGAACACTGAAGCTTTCTTT	CSVGQGNTEAFF
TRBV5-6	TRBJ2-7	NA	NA	TGTGCCAGCAGCGAAGCAGGGGTCTCCTACGAGCAGTACTTC	CASSEAGVSYEQYF
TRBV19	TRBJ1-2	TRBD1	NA	TGTGCCAGTAGTATGACAGGGTGGGGCTACACCTTC	CASSMTGWGYTF
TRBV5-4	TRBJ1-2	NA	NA	TGTGCCAGCAGCCAACCCGGTAACTATGGCTACACCTTC	CASSQPGNYGYTF
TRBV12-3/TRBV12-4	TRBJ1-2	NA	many	TGTGCCAGCAGCCCAGGGTATGGCTACACCTTC	CASSPGYGYTF
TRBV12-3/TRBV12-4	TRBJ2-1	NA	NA	TGTGCCAGCAGTGCCCGACGGGACAATGAGCAGTTCTTC	CASSARRDNEQFF
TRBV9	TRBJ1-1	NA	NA	TGTGCCAGCAGCGTAGACGACAGGCCCACTGAAGCTTTCTTT	CASSVDDRPTEAFF
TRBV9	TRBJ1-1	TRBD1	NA	TGTGCCAGCAGCGTCATATCGAGAGAGGGGGCTCCGAGGGGAGCTGAAGCTTTCTTT	CASSVISREGAPRGAEAFF
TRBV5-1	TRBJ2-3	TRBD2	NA	TGCGCCAGCAGCTCCCCTAGCGGCTACACAGATACGCAGTATTTT	CASSSPSGYTDTQYF
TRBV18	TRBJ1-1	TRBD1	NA	TGTGCCAGCTCACCGCGGACAGGGGGGGAGACTGAAGCTTTCTTT	CASSPRTGGETEAFF
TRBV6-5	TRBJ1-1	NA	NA	TGTGCCAGCATTCTCGGTCGGAACACTGAAGCTTTCTTT	CASILGRNTEAFF
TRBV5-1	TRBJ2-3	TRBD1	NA	TGCGCCAGCAGAGAAACAGGGGATAGCACAGATACGCAGTATTTT	CASRETGDSTDTQYF
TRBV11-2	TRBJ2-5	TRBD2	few	TGTGCCAGCAGCACTAACGGGGGGACCCAAGAGACCCAGTACTTC	CASSTNGGTQETQYF
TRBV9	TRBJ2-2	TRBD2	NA	TGTGCCAGCAGCGACCCAAAGCGGGGGGGCAACACCGGGGAGCTGTTTTTT	CASSDPKRGGNTGELFF
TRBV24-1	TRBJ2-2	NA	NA	TGTGCCACCCGGACTGACACCGGGGAGCTGTTTTTT	CATRTDTGELFF
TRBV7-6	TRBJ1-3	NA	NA	TGTGCCAGCAGCTCGACAGGAGGAGGAAACACCATATATTTT	CASSSTGGGNTIYF
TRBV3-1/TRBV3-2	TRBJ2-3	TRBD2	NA	TGTGCCAGCAGCCAAGGGACTAGCGGGGGGGCCCTCCGTCGAGATACGCAGTATTTT	CASSQGTSGGALRRDTQYF
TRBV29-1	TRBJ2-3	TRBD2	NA	TGCAGCGCCGCCGGGACTAGTTCTGGCACAGATACGCAGTATTTT	CSAAGTSSGTDTQYF
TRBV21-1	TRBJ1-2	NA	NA	TGTGCCAGCAGCAAAGGAGGGATTAACTATGGCTACACCTTC	CASSKGGINYGYTF
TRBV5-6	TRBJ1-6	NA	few	TGTGCCAGCAGCCCATGGACATTTTCCCCGGGTGATTCACCCCTCCACTTT	CASSPWTFSPGDSPLHF
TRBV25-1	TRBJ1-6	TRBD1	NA	TGTGCCAGCAGTGGACAGGGAGGCGGTAATTCACCCCTCCACTTT	CASSGQGGGNSPLHF
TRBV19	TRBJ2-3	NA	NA	TGTGCCAGTAGTCTAAGGACGGGGGATACGCAGTATTTT	CASSLRTGDTQYF
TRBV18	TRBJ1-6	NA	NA	TGTGCCAGCTCACCAGGGACTGGATCACCCCTCCACTTT	CASSPGTGSPLHF
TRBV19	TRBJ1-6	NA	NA	TGTGCCAGTAGTAGGGCAGGGAATGGGTCACCCCTCCACTTT	CASSRAGNGSPLHF